Listed below are T cell receptor beta chains from one sample, sequenced in a study of Ad26.COV2.S vaccination and SARS-CoV-2 variants. Libraries were prepared by immunoSEQ multiplex PCR; TCRdb keeps only in-frame clonotypes and omits some of them. This sample has about 350,000 clones, with about 89% found just once. This specimen was peripheral blood, taken in a trial of Ad26.COV2.S vaccine versus placebo. These receptor sequences come from a person aged 18 to 65 who received the Ad26.COV2.S COVID-19 vaccine or a placebo. Both conserved end residues are part of each CDR3. D genes are given only for firm matches. Not every row has a clone size; where given, it reads once, few, many or a size class.

d_gene: TRBD2; v_gene: TRBV28; j_gene: TRBJ2-7; abundance: .; CDR3aa: CATLTSGRAREYF; CDR3nt: TGTGCCACCCTGACTAGCGGGAGGGCCAGAGAGTACTTC
d_gene: TRBD2; v_gene: TRBV28; j_gene: TRBJ2-1; abundance: .; CDR3aa: CASSPSLAGGPNEQFF; CDR3nt: TGTGCCAGCAGTCCTTCTTTAGCGGGAGGGCCAAATGAGCAGTTCTTC
d_gene: .; v_gene: TRBV18; j_gene: TRBJ2-5; abundance: .; CDR3aa: CASSRLPTGLGETQYF; CDR3nt: TGTGCCAGCTCAAGATTGCCCACGGGGTTGGGAGAGACCCAGTACTTC
d_gene: .; v_gene: TRBV9; j_gene: TRBJ2-3; abundance: .; CDR3aa: CASSVTAGTSTDTQYF; CDR3nt: TGTGCCAGCAGCGTAACTGCGGGGACTAGCACAGATACGCAGTATTTT
d_gene: TRBD2; v_gene: TRBV7-8; j_gene: TRBJ2-7; abundance: .; CDR3aa: CASSLVRGGSSYEQYF; CDR3nt: TGTGCCAGCAGCTTAGTTCGCGGGGGTAGCTCCTACGAGCAGTACTTC
d_gene: .; v_gene: TRBV7-9; j_gene: TRBJ1-1; abundance: few; CDR3aa: CASSLRPTENTEAFF; CDR3nt: TGTGCCAGCAGCCTGCGTCCTACTGAAAACACTGAAGCTTTCTTT
d_gene: TRBD1; v_gene: TRBV4-1; j_gene: TRBJ2-1; abundance: .; CDR3aa: CASSQASQGANEQFF; CDR3nt: TGCGCCAGCAGCCAAGCCTCGCAGGGGGCTAATGAGCAGTTCTTC
d_gene: .; v_gene: TRBV6-1; j_gene: TRBJ2-4; abundance: .; CDR3aa: CASSEGQGLGVAKNIQYF; CDR3nt: TGTGCCAGCAGTGAGGGGCAGGGGCTTGGGGTAGCCAAAAACATTCAGTACTTC
d_gene: .; v_gene: TRBV9; j_gene: TRBJ2-2; abundance: .; CDR3aa: CASSVEARATGELFF; CDR3nt: TGTGCCAGCAGCGTAGAGGCCAGGGCCACCGGGGAGCTGTTTTTT
d_gene: .; v_gene: TRBV19; j_gene: TRBJ2-2; abundance: few; CDR3aa: CASSAGFAELFF; CDR3nt: TGTGCCAGTAGTGCCGGATTCGCGGAGCTGTTTTTT
d_gene: .; v_gene: TRBV12-1; j_gene: TRBJ1-5; abundance: .; CDR3aa: CASSFCRGLLYNQPQHF; CDR3nt: TGTGCCAGCAGCTTTTGCAGGGGGCTCCTTTACAATCAGCCCCAGCATTTT
d_gene: .; v_gene: TRBV18; j_gene: TRBJ1-5; abundance: .; CDR3aa: CASSPQGQNPYQPQHF; CDR3nt: TGTGCCAGCTCACCCCAGGGCCAAAACCCTTATCAGCCCCAGCATTTT
d_gene: .; v_gene: TRBV5-6; j_gene: TRBJ2-7; abundance: once; CDR3aa: CASSFRGVYEQYF; CDR3nt: TGTGCCAGCAGCTTTAGGGGGGTCTACGAGCAGTACTTC
d_gene: .; v_gene: TRBV6-2/TRBV6-3; j_gene: TRBJ2-3; abundance: .; CDR3aa: CASSYIREATDTQYF; CDR3nt: TGTGCCAGCAGTTACATTAGAGAGGCCACAGATACGCAGTATTTT
d_gene: TRBD1; v_gene: TRBV6-5; j_gene: TRBJ1-4; abundance: .; CDR3aa: CASRRDRGANEKLFF; CDR3nt: TGTGCCAGTCGCCGGGACAGGGGAGCTAATGAAAAACTGTTTTTT
d_gene: .; v_gene: TRBV19; j_gene: TRBJ2-6; abundance: .; CDR3aa: CASSVPRSGANVLTF; CDR3nt: TGTGCCAGTAGTGTTCCACGCTCTGGGGCCAACGTCCTGACTTTC
d_gene: TRBD1; v_gene: TRBV7-2; j_gene: TRBJ2-7; abundance: .; CDR3aa: CASSPRGSSYEQYF; CDR3nt: TGTGCCAGCAGCCCCAGGGGGAGCTCCTACGAGCAGTACTTC
d_gene: .; v_gene: TRBV19; j_gene: TRBJ1-1; abundance: .; CDR3aa: CASSIGRLGTEAFF; CDR3nt: TGTGCCAGTAGTATTGGACGTTTGGGAACTGAAGCTTTCTTT
d_gene: TRBD1; v_gene: TRBV7-2; j_gene: TRBJ1-6; abundance: .; CDR3aa: CASSFGQGSPYNSPLHF; CDR3nt: TGTGCCAGCAGCTTCGGACAGGGATCCCCCTATAATTCACCCCTCCACTTT
d_gene: TRBD1; v_gene: TRBV5-1; j_gene: TRBJ2-7; abundance: few; CDR3aa: CASSFNGQGENYF; CDR3nt: TGCGCCAGCAGCTTTAACGGACAGGGAGAGAATTACTTC
d_gene: .; v_gene: TRBV18; j_gene: TRBJ1-1; abundance: .; CDR3aa: CASSPPMGRNTEAFF; CDR3nt: TGTGCCAGCTCACCACCGATGGGGAGAAACACTGAAGCTTTCTTT
d_gene: .; v_gene: TRBV14; j_gene: TRBJ2-5; abundance: .; CDR3aa: CASSQDFGSETQYF; CDR3nt: TGTGCCAGCAGCCAAGATTTCGGGAGTGAGACCCAGTACTTC
d_gene: .; v_gene: TRBV27; j_gene: TRBJ1-6; abundance: few; CDR3aa: CASSPLLGNSPLHF; CDR3nt: TGTGCCAGCAGCCCCTTGTTGGGAAATTCACCCCTCCACTTT
d_gene: .; v_gene: TRBV11-2; j_gene: TRBJ2-1; abundance: .; CDR3aa: CASSLDSPIWTDYNEQFF; CDR3nt: TGTGCCAGCAGCTTAGATTCCCCGATTTGGACGGATTACAATGAGCAGTTCTTC
d_gene: .; v_gene: TRBV6-1; j_gene: TRBJ1-1; abundance: .; CDR3aa: CASSDRVGMNTEAFF; CDR3nt: TGTGCCAGCAGTGACAGGGTTGGAATGAACACTGAAGCTTTCTTT
d_gene: .; v_gene: TRBV27; j_gene: TRBJ2-2; abundance: few; CDR3aa: CASSLSGLGGVTGELFF; CDR3nt: TGTGCCAGCAGTTTATCCGGTCTAGGTGGGGTCACCGGGGAGCTGTTTTTT